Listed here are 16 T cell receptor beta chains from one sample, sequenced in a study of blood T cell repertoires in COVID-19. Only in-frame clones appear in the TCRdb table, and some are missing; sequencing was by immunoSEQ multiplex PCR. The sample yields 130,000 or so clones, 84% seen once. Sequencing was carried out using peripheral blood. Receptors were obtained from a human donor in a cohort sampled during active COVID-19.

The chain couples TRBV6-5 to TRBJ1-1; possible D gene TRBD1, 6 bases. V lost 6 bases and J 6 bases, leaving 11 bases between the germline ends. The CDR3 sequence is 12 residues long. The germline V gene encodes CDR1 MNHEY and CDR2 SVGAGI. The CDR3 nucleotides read TGTGCCAGCAGCACAGGGAGAGCTGAAGCTTTCTTT. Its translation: CASSTGRAEAFF.

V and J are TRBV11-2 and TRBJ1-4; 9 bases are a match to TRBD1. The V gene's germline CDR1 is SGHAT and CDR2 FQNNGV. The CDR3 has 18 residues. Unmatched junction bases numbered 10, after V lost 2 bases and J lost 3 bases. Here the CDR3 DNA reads TGTGCCAGCAGCTTAAGTGGGGGACAGGGCTTGCCTAATGAAAAACTGTTTTTT. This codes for CASSLSGGQGLPNEKLFF.

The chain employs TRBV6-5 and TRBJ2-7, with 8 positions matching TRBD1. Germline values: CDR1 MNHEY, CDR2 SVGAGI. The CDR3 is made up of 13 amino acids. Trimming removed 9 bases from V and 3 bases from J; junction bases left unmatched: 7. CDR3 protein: CASVTGGFYEQYF. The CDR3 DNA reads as TGTGCCAGTGTTACAGGGGGATTCTACGAGCAGTACTTC.

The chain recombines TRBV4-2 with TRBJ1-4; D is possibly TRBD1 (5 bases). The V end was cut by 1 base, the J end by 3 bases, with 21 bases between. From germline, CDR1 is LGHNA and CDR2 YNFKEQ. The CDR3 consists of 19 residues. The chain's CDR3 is CASSQAIGPTSGANEKLFF. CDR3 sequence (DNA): TGTGCCAGCAGCCAAGCAATCGGACCAACCTCGGGGGCTAATGAAAAACTGTTTTTT.

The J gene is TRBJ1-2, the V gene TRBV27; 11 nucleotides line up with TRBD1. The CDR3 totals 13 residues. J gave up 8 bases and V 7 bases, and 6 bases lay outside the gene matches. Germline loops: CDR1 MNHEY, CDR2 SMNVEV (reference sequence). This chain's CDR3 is CASIGQGARGYTF. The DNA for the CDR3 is TGTGCCAGCATCGGACAGGGGGCAAGGGGCTACACCTTC.

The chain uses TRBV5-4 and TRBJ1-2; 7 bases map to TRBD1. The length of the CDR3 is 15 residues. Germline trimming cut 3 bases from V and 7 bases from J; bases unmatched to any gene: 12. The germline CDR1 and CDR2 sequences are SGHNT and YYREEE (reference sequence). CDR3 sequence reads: CASSSDTGVVGGYTF. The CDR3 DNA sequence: TGTGCCAGCAGCTCCGATACAGGGGTTGTCGGTGGCTACACCTTC.

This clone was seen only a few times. CDR3 amino acids: CASSLTGWKAEAFF. The CDR3 DNA reads as TGTGCCAGCAGCTTAACAGGGTGGAAGGCTGAAGCTTTCTTT. This rearrangement joins TRBV11-1 to TRBJ1-1, with D maybe TRBD1 (6 bases). Germline CDR1 is SGHAT and CDR2 is FQDESV (reference sequence). Between the trimmed V and J ends, which lost 2 bases and 6 bases, there was a span of 13 bases. The CDR3 sequence is 14 residues long.

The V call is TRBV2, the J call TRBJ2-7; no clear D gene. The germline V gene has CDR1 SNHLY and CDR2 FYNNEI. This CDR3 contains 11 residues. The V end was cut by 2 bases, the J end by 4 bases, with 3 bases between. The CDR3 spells CASSEPYEQYF. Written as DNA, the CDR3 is TGTGCCAGCAGTGAACCTTACGAGCAGTACTTC.

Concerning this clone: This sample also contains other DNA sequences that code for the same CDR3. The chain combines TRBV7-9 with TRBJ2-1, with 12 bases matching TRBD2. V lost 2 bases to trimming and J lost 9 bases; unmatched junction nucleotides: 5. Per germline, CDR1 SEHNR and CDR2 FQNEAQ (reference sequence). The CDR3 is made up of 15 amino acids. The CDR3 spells CASSLLAGGPSEQFF. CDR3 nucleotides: TGTGCCAGCAGCTTACTAGCGGGGGGGCCTAGTGAGCAGTTCTTC.

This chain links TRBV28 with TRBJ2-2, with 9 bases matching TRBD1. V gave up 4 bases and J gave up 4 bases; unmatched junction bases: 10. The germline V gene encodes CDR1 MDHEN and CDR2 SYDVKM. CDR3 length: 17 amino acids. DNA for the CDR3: TGTGCCAGCAGTTCACCCCCCGGACAGGGGACCACCGGGGAGCTGTTTTTT. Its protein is CASSSPPGQGTTGELFF.

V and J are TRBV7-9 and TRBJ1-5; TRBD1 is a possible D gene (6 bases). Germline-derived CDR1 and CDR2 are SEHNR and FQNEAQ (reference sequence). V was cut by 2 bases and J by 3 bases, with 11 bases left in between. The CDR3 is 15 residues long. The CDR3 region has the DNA TGTGCCAGCAGCTTAAGCGGGACAAACAATCAGCCCCAGCATTTT. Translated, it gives CASSLSGTNNQPQHF. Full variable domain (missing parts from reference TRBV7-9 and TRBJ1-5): DTGVSQNPRHKITKRGQNVTFRCDPISEHNRLYWYRQTLGQGPEFLTYFQNEAQLEKSRLLSDRFSAERPKGSFSTLEIQRTEQGDSAMYLCASSLSGTNNQPQHFGDGTRLSIL.

The CDR3 loop is CATSSGLVGPGGYGYTF. The CDR3 nucleotides are TGTGCCACCAGCAGTGGGCTAGTGGGCCCCGGGGGCTATGGCTACACCTTC. This rearrangement joins TRBV15 to TRBJ1-2; tentative D call: TRBD1 (5 bases). Trimming took off 3 bases at V and 4 bases at J, with 21 bases between the two ends. In germline, CDR1 is LNHNV, CDR2 YYDKDF (reference sequence). There are 17 residues in the CDR3.

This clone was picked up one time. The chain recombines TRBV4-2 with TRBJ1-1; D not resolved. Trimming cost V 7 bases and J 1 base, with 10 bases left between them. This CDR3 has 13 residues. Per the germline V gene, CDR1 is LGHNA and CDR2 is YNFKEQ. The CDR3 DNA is TGTGCCAGCAACCCGACACGGAACACTGAAGCTTTCTTT. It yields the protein CASNPTRNTEAFF.

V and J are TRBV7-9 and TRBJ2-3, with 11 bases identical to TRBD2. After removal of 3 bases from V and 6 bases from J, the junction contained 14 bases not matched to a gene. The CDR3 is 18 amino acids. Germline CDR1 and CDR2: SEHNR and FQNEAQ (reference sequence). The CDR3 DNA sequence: TGTGCCAGCAGCTTCGGTTTAAGGACTAGCGGGCCCAGGGATACGCAGTATTTT. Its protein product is CASSFGLRTSGPRDTQYF.

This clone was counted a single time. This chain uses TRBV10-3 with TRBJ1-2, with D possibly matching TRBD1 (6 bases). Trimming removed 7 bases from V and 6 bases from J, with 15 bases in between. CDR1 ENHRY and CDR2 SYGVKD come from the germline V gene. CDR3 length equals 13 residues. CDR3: CAITGQTGDGYTF. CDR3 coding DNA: TGTGCCATCACAGGACAGACCGGCGATGGCTACACCTTC.

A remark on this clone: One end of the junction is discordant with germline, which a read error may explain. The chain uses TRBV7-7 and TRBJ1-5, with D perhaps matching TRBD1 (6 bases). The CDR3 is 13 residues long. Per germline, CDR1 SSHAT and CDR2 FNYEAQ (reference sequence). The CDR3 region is CASSLGQNQPQHF. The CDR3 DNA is TGTGCTAGCAGCTTAGGACAGAATCAGCCCCAGCATTTT. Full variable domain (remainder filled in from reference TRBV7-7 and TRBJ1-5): GAGVSQSPRYKVTKRGQDVTLRCDPISSHATLYWYQQALGQGPEFLTYFNYEAQPDKSGLPSDRFSAERPEGSISTLTIQRTEQRDSAMYRCASSLGQNQPQHFGDGTRLSIL.